One and the same sample provided the 29 T cell receptor beta chains below, sequenced in a study of blood T cell repertoires in COVID-19. Produced via immunoSEQ multiplex PCR; TCRdb's table is partial and in-frame only. The sample holds tens of thousands of clones, approximately 75% seen once. Sequenced: peripheral blood. Receptor source: a man aged 50 to 60 with COVID-19, enrolled during active disease.

This chain connects TRBV29-1 to TRBJ2-5, with D possibly TRBD2 on 6 matching bases. Germline V CDR1 and CDR2: SQVTM, ANQGSEA. The CDR3 is 13 residues long. Trimming pared 7 bases from V and 2 bases from J, leaving 14 bases between. The CDR3 sequence is CSAQPGGQETQYF. The CDR3 nucleotides are TGCAGCGCCCAACCAGGAGGGCAAGAGACCCAGTACTTC.

The chain joins TRBV18 to TRBJ1-2; 9 bases fit TRBD1. Unmatched junction bases numbered 8, after V lost 0 bases and J lost 3 bases. The germline CDR1 and CDR2 sequences are KGHSH and LQKENI. The CDR3 totals 17 residues. DNA for the CDR3: TGTGCCAGCTCACCACCGGGGACAGGGCGGGCTGACTATGGCTACACCTTC. Translating it yields CASSPPGTGRADYGYTF.

The chain carries TRBV28 and TRBJ2-3; 14 bases line up with TRBD2. Trimming took 1 base from V and 1 from J; bases not matched to a gene: 10. The CDR3 is made up of 20 amino acids. The germline V gene encodes CDR1 MDHEN and CDR2 SYDVKM. The chain's CDR3 is CASSLFGSGTSGGGTDTQYF. The CDR3 DNA reads TGTGCCAGCAGTTTATTTGGGTCGGGGACTAGCGGGGGTGGCACAGATACGCAGTATTTT.

The CDR3 DNA reads TGTGCCAGCAGCTTAGTAACGGGGGAAGAGACCCAGTACTTC. It yields the protein CASSLVTGEETQYF. The chain uses TRBV7-2 and TRBJ2-5, with D perhaps matching TRBD2 (6 bases). The germline CDR1 and CDR2 sequences are SGHTA and FQGNSA. The ends were cut back, 1 base at V and 3 bases at J, with 9 bases in the middle. The CDR3 loop spans 14 amino acids.

The sample holds a few counts of this clone. The chain carries TRBV19 and TRBJ2-3; D possibly corresponds to TRBD1 (6 bases). The V gene lost 5 bases and the J gene lost 2 bases, with 11 bases spanning the gap. The length of the CDR3 is 14 residues. Germline lookup yields CDR1 LNHDA and CDR2 SQIVND (reference sequence). The CDR3 loop is CASSSGQFTDTQYF. The CDR3, as DNA: TGTGCCAGTAGTTCCGGACAGTTCACAGATACGCAGTATTTT.

V gene TRBV11-2 combines with J gene TRBJ2-5, with 8 bases fitting TRBD2. The CDR3 length is 14 residues. CDR1 is SGHAT and CDR2 is FQNNGV in the germline V gene. Trimming took 5 bases from V and 2 from J; bases not matched to a gene: 4. The chain's CDR3 is CASSRTSSQETQYF. The CDR3 nucleotides are TGTGCCAGCAGCAGGACTAGCTCTCAAGAGACCCAGTACTTC.

The chain links TRBV2 to TRBJ2-2; D uncertain. The V and J ends lost 4 bases and 5 bases respectively, with 8 bases between them. Germline assignment: CDR1 SNHLY and CDR2 FYNNEI. The CDR3 length is 13 residues. The CDR3 is CASSVYLTGELFF. As DNA, the CDR3 is TGTGCCAGCAGTGTTTATCTTACCGGGGAGCTGTTTTTT.

The chain employs TRBV3-1 (or the pseudogene TRBV3-2) and TRBJ2-5; D might be TRBD1 (6 bases). The CDR3 is 14 residues long. Germline loops: CDR1 LGHDT, CDR2 YNNKEL (reference sequence). The ends were cut back, 1 base at V and 1 base at J, with 7 bases in the middle. DNA of the CDR3: TGTGCCAGCAGCCAAGGGACAGCCCAAGAGACCCAGTACTTC. Translation gives CASSQGTAQETQYF.

The genes are TRBV27 and TRBJ2-1; 7 bases align to TRBD1. Looked up from germline, CDR1 is MNHEY and CDR2 is SMNVEV (reference sequence). The CDR3 has 15 residues. J lost 4 bases, V lost 8 bases, and 11 bases had no gene match. CDR3 sequence reads: CASHSGTENYNEQFF. The CDR3 DNA is TGTGCCAGCCACTCCGGGACAGAAAATTACAATGAGCAGTTCTTC.

The gene calls are TRBV20-1 and TRBJ2-3; 8 bases fit TRBD2. The CDR3 contains 15 residues. Germline V CDR1 and CDR2: DFQATT, SNEGSKA (reference sequence). Germline trimming cut 3 bases from V and 2 bases from J; bases unmatched to any gene: 7. CDR3 region: CSASSAGGLTDTQYF. The CDR3 DNA follows: TGCAGTGCTAGTTCCGCGGGGGGACTCACAGATACGCAGTATTTT.

The CDR3 nucleotides are TGTGCCAGCGGATCTAGACAGGAGTATGGCTACACCTTC. Translating it yields CASGSRQEYGYTF. The genes are TRBV27 and TRBJ1-2; D may be TRBD1 (6 bases). The CDR3 consists of 13 residues. Germline V gene lookup returns CDR1 MNHEY and CDR2 SMNVEV (reference sequence). Trimming took off 8 bases at V and 5 bases at J, with 15 bases between the two ends.

The chain joins TRBV3-1 (or the pseudogene TRBV3-2) to TRBJ2-7; a possible D gene is TRBD2 (6 bases). This CDR3 has 13 amino acids. Germline V CDR1 and CDR2: LGHDT, YNNKEL (reference sequence). V lost 8 bases and J lost 4, with 15 bases in between. The CDR3 region is CASSARDKYEQYF. In nucleotides, the CDR3 is TGTGCCAGCTCAGCGCGGGATAAATACGAGCAGTACTTC.

The chain employs TRBV7-2 and TRBJ1-2; a weak D match, TRBD1 (5 bases). The CDR3 runs to 14 residues. Germline V gene sequence: CDR1 SGHTA, CDR2 FQGNSA. V was cut by 1 base and J by 2 bases, with 8 bases left in between. Here the CDR3 reads CASSLVGGNYGYTF. The CDR3 DNA sequence: TGTGCCAGCAGCTTAGTGGGGGGGAACTATGGCTACACCTTC.

The rearrangement links TRBV28 to TRBJ1-6, with a tentative D call TRBD1 (6 bases). V was trimmed by 4 bases and J by 9 bases, leaving 16 bases between them. The CDR3 extends over 15 amino acids. Germline values: CDR1 MDHEN, CDR2 SYDVKM. DNA of the CDR3: TGTGCCAGCAGTTCACCAGCGGGGGGGCGTTCACCCCTCCACTTT. Residues: CASSSPAGGRSPLHF.

The V gene is TRBV30, the J gene TRBJ2-3, with TRBD2 as a possible D gene (6 bases). The germline gives CDR1 GTSNPN, CDR2 SVGIG (reference sequence). Trimming removed 1 base at V and 2 bases at J, with 13 bases between. CDR3 length equals 15 residues. This chain's CDR3 is CAWSGGLAITDTQYF. In DNA form, the CDR3 reads TGTGCCTGGAGTGGGGGCCTAGCGATCACAGATACGCAGTATTTT.

CDR3 in amino acids: CASSPGTEVNYGYTF. The CDR3 nucleotides are TGCGCCAGCAGCCCCGGGACAGAGGTCAACTATGGCTACACCTTC. The chain employs TRBV5-1 and TRBJ1-2, with 7 bases lining up with TRBD1. J gave up 2 bases and V 4 bases, and 8 bases lay outside the gene matches. CDR1 is SGHRS and CDR2 is YFSETQ in the germline V gene. This CDR3 has 15 amino acids.

The gene calls are TRBV18 and TRBJ1-1; D is unclear. The CDR3 is 14 amino acids. V lost 3 bases, J lost 4 bases, and 12 bases lay in between. CDR1 and CDR2 (germline): KGHSH, LQKENI. Written as DNA, the CDR3 is TGTGCCAGCTCACCGCAGGCCCGTTCCACTGAAGCTTTCTTT. This encodes CASSPQARSTEAFF.

V gene TRBV27 combines with J gene TRBJ1-2; the D gene is possibly TRBD1 (6 bases). Germline-derived CDR1 and CDR2 are MNHEY and SMNVEV (reference sequence). This CDR3 contains 15 residues. Trimming took 6 bases from V and 4 from J, leaving 18 bases between them. DNA of the CDR3: TGTGCCAGCAGAGTTTCGGGGAGGGGGGTCTATGGCTACACCTTC. It encodes CASRVSGRGVYGYTF.

The chain combines TRBV27 with TRBJ1-4; 7 bases agree with TRBD1. The CDR3 contains 15 residues. V lost 6 bases, J lost 0 bases, and 4 bases stayed unmatched. Germline-derived CDR1 and CDR2 are MNHEY and SMNVEV (reference sequence). Here the CDR3 reads CASSSTGATNEKLFF. CDR3 nucleotide sequence: TGTGCCAGCAGCTCTACAGGGGCAACTAATGAAAAACTGTTTTTT.

This clone has only one observation. The chain carries TRBV28 and TRBJ1-2, with D uncertain. This CDR3 contains 13 residues. Germline V lookup: CDR1 MDHEN, CDR2 SYDVKM. V was trimmed by 2 bases and J by 8 bases, leaving 12 bases between them. The DNA of the CDR3 is TGTGCCAGCAGTTTAATCGGACTTGGGGGCTACACCTTC. This sequence encodes CASSLIGLGGYTF.

The rearrangement links TRBV6-5 to TRBJ2-1; the D gene is possibly TRBD2 (6 bases). Germline-derived CDR1 and CDR2 are MNHEY and SVGAGI. The CDR3 covers 14 residues. V lost 0 bases and J 4 bases, leaving 7 bases between the germline ends. The CDR3 sequence: CASSYSEGYNEQFF. The DNA of the CDR3 is TGTGCCAGCAGTTACTCGGAGGGATACAATGAGCAGTTCTTC.

The chain uses TRBV7-2 and TRBJ1-5; TRBD1 is a possible D gene (5 bases). Per the germline V gene, CDR1 is SGHTA and CDR2 is FQGNSA. CDR3 length equals 14 residues. V gave up 1 base and J gave up 4 bases, with 8 bases separating them. This chain's CDR3 is CASSLVGGNQPQHF. The CDR3 DNA sequence: TGTGCCAGCAGCTTAGTGGGGGGGAATCAGCCCCAGCATTTT.

This clone was picked up a small number of times. The V and J genes are TRBV11-2 and TRBJ1-1; no reliable D call. The CDR3 loop spans 14 amino acids. V was clipped by 4 bases and J by 1 base, with 10 bases between them. CDR1 is SGHAT and CDR2 is FQNNGV in the germline V gene. The CDR3 nucleotides are TGTGCCAGCAGCTCCCGCGTATGGAACACTGAAGCTTTCTTT. Translation: CASSSRVWNTEAFF. Looking up the rest from reference TRBV11-2 and TRBJ1-1 gives the full variable domain: EAGVAQSPRYKIIEKRQSVAFWCNPISGHATLYWYQQILGQGPKLLIQFQNNGVVDDSQLPKDRFSAERLKGVDSTLKIQPAKLEDSAVYLCASSSRVWNTEAFFGQGTRLTVV.

This sequence joins TRBV4-1 and TRBJ2-5; possible D gene TRBD2, 5 bases. The CDR3 contains 15 residues. The V gene lost 1 base and the J gene lost 5 bases, with 14 bases spanning the gap. In germline, CDR1 is MGHRA, CDR2 YSYEKL. CDR3 sequence: CASSQGRRRLETQYF. As DNA, the CDR3 is TGCGCCAGCAGCCAAGGGAGGAGGCGTCTCGAGACCCAGTACTTC.

The chain couples TRBV18 to TRBJ1-4; no definite D call. The germline V and J ends were trimmed by 3 bases and 8 bases, with 16 bases remaining between them. This CDR3 comprises 15 residues. CDR1 and CDR2 (germline): KGHSH, LQKENI. Here the CDR3 DNA reads TGTGCCAGCTCACCCGCGGAATGGGGAGGGGAAAAACTGTTTTTT. Its protein product is CASSPAEWGGEKLFF.

J is TRBJ1-4 and V is TRBV3-1 (or the pseudogene TRBV3-2), with a possible D match to TRBD1 (6 bases). Germline CDR1 reads LGHDT; CDR2 reads YNNKEL (reference sequence). The CDR3 is 15 amino acids. Trimming left V 0 bases short and J 5 bases short, with 10 bases between. The CDR3 nucleotides are TGTGCCAGCAGCCAAGATAGGACAGACAATGAAAAACTGTTTTTT. It yields the protein CASSQDRTDNEKLFF.

The J gene is TRBJ1-6, the V gene TRBV3-1 (or the pseudogene TRBV3-2); D not resolved. The CDR3 is made up of 12 amino acids. Germline values: CDR1 LGHDT, CDR2 YNNKEL (reference sequence). V shed 3 bases and J shed 10 bases, with 7 bases lying between them. The DNA of the CDR3 is TGTGCCAGCAGCCAGGAGGCCTCACCCCTCCACTTT. Its translation is CASSQEASPLHF.

The rearrangement uses TRBV14 and TRBJ1-3, with D tentatively TRBD1 (5 bases). V gave up 2 bases and J gave up 0 bases, with 8 bases separating them. The V gene's germline CDR1 is SGHDN and CDR2 FVKESK. CDR3 length: 15 residues. The CDR3 is CASSQRTHSGNTIYF. The CDR3 DNA reads as TGTGCCAGCAGCCAACGGACACACTCTGGAAACACCATATATTTT.

V usage is TRBV28 and J usage is TRBJ2-7; 8 positions match TRBD2. Germline-derived CDR1 and CDR2 are MDHEN and SYDVKM. The CDR3 runs to 15 residues. V trimming: 3 bases; J trimming: 3 bases; junction bases outside the gene matches: 7. CDR3 protein: CASSLAGGGNYEQYF. The CDR3, as DNA: TGTGCCAGCAGTTTGGCGGGGGGCGGCAACTACGAGCAGTACTTC.